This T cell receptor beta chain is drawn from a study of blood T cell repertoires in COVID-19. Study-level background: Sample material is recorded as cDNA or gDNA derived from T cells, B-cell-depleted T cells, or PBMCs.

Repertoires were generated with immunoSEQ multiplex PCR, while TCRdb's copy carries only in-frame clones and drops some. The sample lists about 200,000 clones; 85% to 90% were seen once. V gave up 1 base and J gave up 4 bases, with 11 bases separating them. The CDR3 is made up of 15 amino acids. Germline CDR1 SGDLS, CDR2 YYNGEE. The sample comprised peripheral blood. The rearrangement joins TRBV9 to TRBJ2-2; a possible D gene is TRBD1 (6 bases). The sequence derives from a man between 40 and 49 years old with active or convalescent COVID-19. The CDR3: CASSVRTRGTGELFF. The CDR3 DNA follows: TGTGCCAGCAGCGTAAGGACCAGGGGCACCGGGGAGCTGTTTTTT.